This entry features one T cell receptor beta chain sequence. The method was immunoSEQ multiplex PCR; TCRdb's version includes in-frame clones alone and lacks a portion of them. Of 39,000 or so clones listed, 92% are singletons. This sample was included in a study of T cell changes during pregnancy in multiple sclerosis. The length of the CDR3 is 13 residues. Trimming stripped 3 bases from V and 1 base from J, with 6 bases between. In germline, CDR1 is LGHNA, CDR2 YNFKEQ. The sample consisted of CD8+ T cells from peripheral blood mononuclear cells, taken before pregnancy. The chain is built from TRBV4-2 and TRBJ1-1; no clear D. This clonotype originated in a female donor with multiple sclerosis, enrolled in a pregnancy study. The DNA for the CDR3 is TGTGCCAGCAGCCACGGGTCGAACACTGAAGCTTTCTTT. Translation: CASSHGSNTEAFF.